The rows below give T cell receptor beta chains drawn from one sample of a study of T cells in Graves' hyperthyroidism and ophthalmopathy. MiXCR, applied by TCRdb to the multiplex PCR reads, yields one record per CDR3 protein. This sample has hundreds of thousands of distinct CDR3 sequences, with approximately 18% found just once. Material for sequencing was blood. These receptors all come from a woman in her fifties or sixties with Graves' hyperthyroidism that later progressed to Graves' ophthalmopathy. Both conserved end residues are part of each CDR3. The order of the fields is CDR3 protein, CDR3 DNA, clone size, J gene, V gene, D gene. The D gene is left open where the match is weak. Rows give clone size only sometimes, using once, few, many, or a class for an expanded clone.

CASRQANYNEQFF,TGTGCCAGCAGGCAAGCGAACTACAATGAGCAGTTCTTC,many,TRBJ2-1,TRBV3-1,-
CASSRLMMGGLGTDTQYF,TGTGCCAGCAGCCGATTAATGATGGGGGGGCTTGGGACAGATACGCAGTATTTT,few,TRBJ2-3,TRBV14,-
CASCLDPTSGVTDTQYF,TGTGCCAGCTGCTTAGACCCGACTAGCGGGGTAACAGATACGCAGTATTTT,few,TRBJ2-3,TRBV7-8,TRBD2
CASSGMGVGQPQHF,TGTGCCAGCAGTGGTATGGGTGTCGGTCAGCCCCAGCATTTT,-,TRBJ1-5,TRBV2,-
CASSFRRRASTDTQYF,TGTGCCAGCAGTTTCCGTCGGCGGGCTAGCACAGATACGCAGTATTTT,many,TRBJ2-3,TRBV12-3/TRBV12-4,-
CSAQDRGQETQYF,TGCAGTGCCCAGGACAGGGGGCAAGAGACCCAGTACTTC,few,TRBJ2-5,TRBV20-1,TRBD1
CASSESQYNEQFF,TGTGCCAGCAGTGAGTCTCAATACAATGAGCAGTTCTTC,-,TRBJ2-1,TRBV6-1,-
CAGSYSPTTNYGYTF,TGTGCCGGCAGTTACTCCCCGACCACTAACTATGGCTACACCTTC,-,TRBJ1-2,TRBV6-5,-
CASSLVGDGSPLHF,TGTGCCAGCAGTTTAGTCGGGGATGGATCACCCCTCCACTTT,many,TRBJ1-6,TRBV12-3/TRBV12-4,-
CASSTLSNQPQHF,TGTGCCAGCAGCACTCTTAGCAATCAGCCCCAGCATTTT,many,TRBJ1-5,TRBV6-1,-
CASSDRGGLAGENTDTQYF,TGTGCCAGCAGTGATCGAGGAGGACTAGCGGGGGAGAACACAGATACGCAGTATTTT,-,TRBJ2-3,TRBV6-4,TRBD2
CASGTGQVLSGANVLTF,TGTGCCAGCGGCACGGGACAGGTCCTCTCTGGGGCCAACGTCCTGACTTTC,many,TRBJ2-6,TRBV6-1,TRBD1
CSGMRGTTEAFF,TGCAGCGGCATGCGGGGTACCACTGAAGCTTTCTTT,-,TRBJ1-1,TRBV29-1,-
CASSGLWGDTGELFF,TGTGCCAGCAGTGGACTTTGGGGGGACACCGGGGAGCTGTTTTTT,many,TRBJ2-2,TRBV2,-
CASSVTGVGEKLFF,TGTGCCAGCAGCGTAACAGGGGTGGGAGAAAAACTGTTTTTT,few,TRBJ1-4,TRBV6-1,TRBD1
CASSGDRGLTDTQYF,TGTGCCAGCAGTGGGGACAGGGGGCTTACAGATACGCAGTATTTT,many,TRBJ2-3,TRBV2,TRBD1
CASSLTLSSNSPLHF,TGTGCCAGCAGCTTAACCCTCTCTTCAAATTCACCCCTCCACTTT,-,TRBJ1-6,TRBV5-5,-
CSATRLSNQPQHF,TGCAGTGCTACCAGGTTGAGCAATCAGCCCCAGCATTTT,-,TRBJ1-5,TRBV20-1,-
CASSLAGLKWPQHF,TGTGCCAGCAGTTTGGCCGGTCTTAAGTGGCCCCAGCATTTT,-,TRBJ1-5,TRBV12-3/TRBV12-4,-
CASSYTSGGAYEQYF,TGTGCCAGCAGTTACACTAGCGGGGGGGCCTACGAGCAGTACTTC,many,TRBJ2-7,TRBV6-5,TRBD2
CASSFGSLTEAFF,TGTGCCAGCAGCTTTGGGTCCTTGACTGAAGCTTTCTTT,-,TRBJ1-1,TRBV7-9,-
CAWSVSDRVSPGQPQHF,TGTGCCTGGAGTGTATCTGACAGGGTGTCTCCAGGCCAGCCCCAGCATTTT,few,TRBJ1-5,TRBV30,TRBD1
CAISEGLKNTEAFF,TGTGCCATCAGTGAGGGACTCAAGAACACTGAAGCTTTCTTT,-,TRBJ1-1,TRBV10-3,-
CASSDRDLETQYF,TGTGCCAGCAGCGACCGGGACTTAGAGACCCAGTACTTC,-,TRBJ2-5,TRBV3-1,-
CASSLLENQPQHF,TGTGCCAGCAGCTTATTGGAAAATCAGCCCCAGCATTTT,-,TRBJ1-5,TRBV7-6,-
CASSLAGGLGNQPQHF,TGTGCCAGCAGCTTAGCAGGGGGACTCGGCAATCAGCCCCAGCATTTT,-,TRBJ1-5,TRBV13,TRBD1
CASSRIGGDYGYTF,TGTGCCAGCAGCCGTATAGGGGGCGACTATGGCTACACCTTC,-,TRBJ1-2,TRBV7-9,TRBD1
CASSEKWFGQPNTEAFF,TGTGCCAGCAGTGAAAAGTGGTTCGGACAGCCAAACACTGAAGCTTTCTTT,many,TRBJ1-1,TRBV2,-
CASTLGREETQYF,TGTGCCAGCACCCTGGGGAGAGAAGAGACCCAGTACTTC,-,TRBJ2-5,TRBV9,-
CSVRTGQGQPQHF,TGCAGCGTCCGGACAGGGCAAGGCCAGCCCCAGCATTTT,many,TRBJ1-5,TRBV29-1,TRBD1
CASSEAGMTRKNGELFF,TGTGCCAGCAGTGAAGCGGGTATGACACGTAAGAACGGGGAGCTGTTTTTT,many,TRBJ2-2,TRBV6-1,-
CASSPQDSFYEQYF,TGTGCCAGCAGCCCCCAGGACAGTTTCTACGAGCAGTACTTC,-,TRBJ2-7,TRBV7-9,-
CASSPPSSYNEQFF,TGCGCCAGCAGCCCACCAAGCTCCTACAATGAGCAGTTCTTC,few,TRBJ2-1,TRBV5-1,-
CASKEARMNTEAFF,TGTGCCAGCAAGGAGGCACGGATGAACACTGAAGCTTTCTTT,-,TRBJ1-1,TRBV6-1,-
CASSLRTPPQTNIQYF,TGTGCCAGCAGTTTGAGGACACCACCCCAAACCAACATTCAGTACTTC,many,TRBJ2-4,TRBV27,-
CASSYPRQRPNYGYTF,TGTGCCAGCAGTTACCCCCGACAGAGACCTAACTATGGCTACACCTTC,few,TRBJ1-2,TRBV6-2/TRBV6-3,-
CASTELAGANTGELFF,TGTGCCAGCACCGAACTAGCGGGTGCGAACACCGGGGAGCTGTTTTTT,-,TRBJ2-2,TRBV6-1,TRBD2
CASIYGTWNTEAFF,TGTGCCAGCATATACGGAACGTGGAACACTGAAGCTTTCTTT,many,TRBJ1-1,TRBV7-9,-
CASSTPATGTDTQYF,TGTGCCAGCTCAACTCCCGCGACAGGGACAGATACGCAGTATTTT,many,TRBJ2-3,TRBV18,TRBD1
CASSPRQGAITEAFF,TGTGCCAGCTCACCAAGACAGGGGGCGATCACTGAAGCTTTCTTT,few,TRBJ1-1,TRBV18,TRBD1
CASSPPLEVTDTQYF,TGTGCCAGCAGCCCCCCGCTTGAGGTCACAGATACGCAGTATTTT,many,TRBJ2-3,TRBV11-2,-
CSARDQTRRPQHF,TGCAGTGCTAGAGACCAAACGCGGAGGCCCCAGCATTTT,-,TRBJ1-5,TRBV20-1,-
CSASRRDFNSPLHF,TGCAGTGCTAGTCGGCGCGACTTTAATTCACCCCTCCACTTT,few,TRBJ1-6,TRBV20-1,-
CAWSVEGGVQPQHF,TGTGCCTGGAGTGTGGAAGGGGGAGTGCAGCCCCAGCATTTT,-,TRBJ1-5,TRBV30,-
CASSLAGGRNTIYF,TGTGCCAGCAGCTTAGCGGGTGGGAGAAACACCATATATTTT,-,TRBJ1-3,TRBV7-8,-
CSARDQTNSPLHF,TGCAGTGCTAGAGATCAGACCAATTCACCCCTCCACTTT,few,TRBJ1-6,TRBV20-1,-
CASSHDLDTFSANYGYTF,TGTGCCAGCAGCCATGACCTGGATACTTTTTCAGCTAACTATGGCTACACCTTC,-,TRBJ1-2,TRBV7-9,-
CAWSPTSNYGYTF,TGTGCCTGGAGTCCCACATCTAACTATGGCTACACCTTC,many,TRBJ1-2,TRBV30,-
CASGPPGGTGAYNEQFF,TGTGCTAGTGGTCCGCCGGGCGGGACAGGGGCTTACAATGAGCAGTTCTTC,few,TRBJ2-1,TRBV12-5,TRBD1
CASSSLAGSGNTIYF,TGTGCCAGCAGCTCCCTGGCGGGCTCTGGAAACACCATATATTTT,many,TRBJ1-3,TRBV7-2,-
CASSFPSYGYTF,TGTGCCAGCAGCTTCCCTTCGTATGGCTACACCTTC,many,TRBJ1-2,TRBV11-2,-
CSARGGREQYF,TGCAGTGCCAGGGGCGGGCGCGAGCAGTACTTC,many,TRBJ2-7,TRBV20-1,-
CASSWASGKNIQYF,TGTGCCAGCAGCTGGGCTAGCGGAAAAAACATTCAGTACTTC,-,TRBJ2-4,TRBV3-1,TRBD2
CASSRQTGSNQPQHF,TGTGCCAGCAGTCGACAGACAGGTAGCAATCAGCCCCAGCATTTT,-,TRBJ1-5,TRBV7-2,-
CASSPRDPGRDGYTF,TGTGCCAGCTCACCCCGGGACCCCGGACGGGATGGCTACACCTTC,-,TRBJ1-2,TRBV18,-